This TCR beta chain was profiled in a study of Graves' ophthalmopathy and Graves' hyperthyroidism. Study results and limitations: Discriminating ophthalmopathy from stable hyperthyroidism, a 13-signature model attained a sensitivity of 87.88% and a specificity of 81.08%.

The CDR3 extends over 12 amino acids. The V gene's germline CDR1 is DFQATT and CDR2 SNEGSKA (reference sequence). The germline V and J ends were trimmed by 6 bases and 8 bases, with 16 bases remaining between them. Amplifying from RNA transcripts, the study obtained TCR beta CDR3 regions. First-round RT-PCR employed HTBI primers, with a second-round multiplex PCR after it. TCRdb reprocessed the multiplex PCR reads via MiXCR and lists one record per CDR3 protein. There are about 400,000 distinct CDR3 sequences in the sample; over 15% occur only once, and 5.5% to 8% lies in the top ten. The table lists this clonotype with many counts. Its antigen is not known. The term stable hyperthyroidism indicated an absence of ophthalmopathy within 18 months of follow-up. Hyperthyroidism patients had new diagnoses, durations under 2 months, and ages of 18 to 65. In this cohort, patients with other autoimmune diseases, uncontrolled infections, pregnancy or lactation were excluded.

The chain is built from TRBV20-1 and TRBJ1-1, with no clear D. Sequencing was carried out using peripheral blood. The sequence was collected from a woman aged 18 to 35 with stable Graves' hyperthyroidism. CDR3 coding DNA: TGCAGTGCCCTTCGGACGGTAACCGAAGCTTTCTTT. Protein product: CSALRTVTEAFF.